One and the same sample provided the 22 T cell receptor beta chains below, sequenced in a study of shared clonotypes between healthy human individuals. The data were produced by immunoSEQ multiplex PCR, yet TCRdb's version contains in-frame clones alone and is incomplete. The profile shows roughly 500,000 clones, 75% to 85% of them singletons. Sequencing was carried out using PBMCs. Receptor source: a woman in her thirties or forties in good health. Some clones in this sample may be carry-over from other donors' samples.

The CDR3 nucleotides read TGTGCCTGGAAGGGACAGCGTAGCTCCTACGAGCAGTACTTC. Its protein product is CAWKGQRSSYEQYF. The chain carries TRBV30 and TRBJ2-7; 7 bases line up with TRBD1. Looked up from germline, CDR1 is GTSNPN and CDR2 is SVGIG (reference sequence). Trimming at V came to 4 bases and at J to 0 bases, leaving 6 bases not matched to a gene. The CDR3 loop spans 14 amino acids. The variable domain in full, completed from reference TRBV30 and TRBJ2-7, reads SQTIHQWPATLVQPVGSPLSLECTVEGTSNPNLYWYRQAAGRGLQLLFYSVGIGQISSEVPQNLSASRPQDRQFILSSKKLLLSDSGFYLCAWKGQRSSYEQYFGPGTRLTVT.

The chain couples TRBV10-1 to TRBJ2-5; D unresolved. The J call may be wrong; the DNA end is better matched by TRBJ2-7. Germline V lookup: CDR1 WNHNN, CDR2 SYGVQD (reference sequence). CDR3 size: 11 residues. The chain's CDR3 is CASSEAYEQYF. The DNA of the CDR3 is TGCGCCAGCAGTGAGGCCTACGAGCAGTACTTC.

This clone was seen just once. CDR3 region: CAWSEGKSTDTQYF. The CDR3 DNA reads as TGTGCCTGGAGTGAGGGGAAAAGCACAGATACGCAGTATTTT. V is TRBV30 and J is TRBJ2-3; D is perhaps TRBD1 (5 bases). V was pared by 1 base and J by 0 bases, with 8 bases between. Germline V gene sequence: CDR1 GTSNPN, CDR2 SVGIG (reference sequence). The CDR3 has 14 amino acids.

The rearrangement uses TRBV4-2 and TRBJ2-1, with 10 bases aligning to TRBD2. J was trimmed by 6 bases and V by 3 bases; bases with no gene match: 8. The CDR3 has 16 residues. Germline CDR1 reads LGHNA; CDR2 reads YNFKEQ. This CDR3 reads CASSQGRLAGANEQFF. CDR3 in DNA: TGTGCCAGCAGCCAGGGAAGGCTAGCGGGAGCCAATGAGCAGTTCTTC.

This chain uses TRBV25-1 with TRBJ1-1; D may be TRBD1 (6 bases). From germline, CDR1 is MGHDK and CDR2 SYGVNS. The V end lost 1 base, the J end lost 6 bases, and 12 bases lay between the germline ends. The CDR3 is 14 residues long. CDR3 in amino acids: CASSEWGAGAEAFF. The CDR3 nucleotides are TGTGCCAGCAGTGAATGGGGGGCTGGCGCTGAAGCTTTCTTT.

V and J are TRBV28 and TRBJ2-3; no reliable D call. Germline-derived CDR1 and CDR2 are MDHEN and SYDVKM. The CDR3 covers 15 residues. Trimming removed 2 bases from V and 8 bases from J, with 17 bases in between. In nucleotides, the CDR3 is TGTGCCAGCAGTTTACCCGGTACTCAACGCCGTACGCAGTATTTT. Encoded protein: CASSLPGTQRRTQYF.

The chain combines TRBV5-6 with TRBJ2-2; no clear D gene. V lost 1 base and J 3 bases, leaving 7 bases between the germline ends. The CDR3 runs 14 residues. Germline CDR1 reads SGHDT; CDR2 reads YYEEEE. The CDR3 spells CASSLKGHTGELFF. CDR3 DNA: TGTGCCAGCAGCTTGAAAGGGCACACCGGGGAGCTGTTTTTT.

In nucleotides, the CDR3 is TGTGCCAGCACCCGACTAGCGGGAGTCTCAGATACGCAGTATTTT. This sequence encodes CASTRLAGVSDTQYF. V and J are TRBV6-1 and TRBJ2-3; 12 bases map to TRBD2. The CDR3 sequence is 15 residues long. Germline CDR1 MNHNS, CDR2 SASEGT. V shed 7 bases and J 4 bases; nucleotides not matched to a gene: 6.

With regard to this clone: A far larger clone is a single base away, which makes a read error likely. The CDR3, as DNA: TGTGCCAGTCGAGGCGGACTAACAACAGATACGCAGTATTTT. This encodes CASRGGLTTDTQYF. The genes are TRBV6-1 and TRBJ2-3; D possibly corresponds to TRBD2 (6 bases). This CDR3 is 14 amino acids long. Germline V CDR1 and CDR2: MNHNS, SASEGT. With 9 bases removed from V and 3 bases from J, the gap between germline ends came to 16 bases.

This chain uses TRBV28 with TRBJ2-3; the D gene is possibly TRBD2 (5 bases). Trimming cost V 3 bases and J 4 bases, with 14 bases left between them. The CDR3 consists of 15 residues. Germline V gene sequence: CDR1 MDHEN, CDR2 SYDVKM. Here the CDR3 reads CASSFQEARADTQYF. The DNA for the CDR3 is TGTGCCAGCAGTTTCCAGGAGGCACGGGCAGATACGCAGTATTTT.

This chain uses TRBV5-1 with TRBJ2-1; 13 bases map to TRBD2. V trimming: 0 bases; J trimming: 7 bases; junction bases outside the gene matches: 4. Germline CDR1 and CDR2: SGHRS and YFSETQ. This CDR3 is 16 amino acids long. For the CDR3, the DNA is TGCGCCAGCAGCTTGGAGGCGACTAGCGGGAGGAATGAGCAGTTCTTC. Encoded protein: CASSLEATSGRNEQFF.

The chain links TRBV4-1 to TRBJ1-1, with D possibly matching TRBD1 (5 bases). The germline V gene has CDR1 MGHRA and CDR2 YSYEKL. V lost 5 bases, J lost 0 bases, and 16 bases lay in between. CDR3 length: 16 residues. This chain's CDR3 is CASSSWGEVVNTEAFF. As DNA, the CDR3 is TGCGCCAGCAGCTCCTGGGGGGAGGTGGTGAACACTGAAGCTTTCTTT.

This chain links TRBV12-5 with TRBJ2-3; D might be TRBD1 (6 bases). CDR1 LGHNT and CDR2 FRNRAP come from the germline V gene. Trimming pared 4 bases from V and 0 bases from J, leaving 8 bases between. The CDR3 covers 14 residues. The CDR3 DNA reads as TGTGCTAGTGGTTCGGACAGAAGCACAGATACGCAGTATTTT. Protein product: CASGSDRSTDTQYF.

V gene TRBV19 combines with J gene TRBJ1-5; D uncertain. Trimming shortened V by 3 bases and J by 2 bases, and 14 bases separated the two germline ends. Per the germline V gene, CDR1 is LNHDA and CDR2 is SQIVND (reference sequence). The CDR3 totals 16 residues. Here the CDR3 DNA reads TGTGCCAGTAGTATTTTCAGTTTGGGCGGCAATCAGCCCCAGCATTTT. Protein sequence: CASSIFSLGGNQPQHF.

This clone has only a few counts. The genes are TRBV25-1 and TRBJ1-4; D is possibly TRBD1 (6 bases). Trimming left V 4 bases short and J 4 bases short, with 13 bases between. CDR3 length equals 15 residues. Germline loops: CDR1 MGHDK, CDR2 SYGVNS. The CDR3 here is CASSAIQGDNEKLFF. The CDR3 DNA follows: TGTGCCAGCAGTGCCATACAGGGAGATAATGAAAAACTGTTTTTT.

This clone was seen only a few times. CDR3 bases: TGTGCCATCAGTGAACAGGGCCGGGGTCAGCCCCAGCATTTT. Amino acids: CAISEQGRGQPQHF. V usage is TRBV10-3 and J usage is TRBJ1-5, with D perhaps TRBD1 (6 bases). Trimming removed 3 bases at V and 6 bases at J, with 12 bases between. Looked up from germline, CDR1 is ENHRY and CDR2 is SYGVKD. This CDR3 comprises 14 residues.

For the CDR3, the DNA is TGTGCCAGCAACCCCGGGACAGGGGGCGCTGGGGCCAACGTCCTGACTTTC. Translated, it gives CASNPGTGGAGANVLTF. The chain uses TRBV7-9 and TRBJ2-6; 12 nucleotides match TRBD1. The germline V gene encodes CDR1 SEHNR and CDR2 FQNEAQ (reference sequence). The CDR3 consists of 17 residues. J was trimmed by 2 bases and V by 7 bases; bases with no gene match: 6.

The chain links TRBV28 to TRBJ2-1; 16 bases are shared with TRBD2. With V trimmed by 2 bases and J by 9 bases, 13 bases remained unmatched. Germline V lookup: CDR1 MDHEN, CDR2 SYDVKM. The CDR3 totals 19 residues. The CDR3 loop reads CASSLTGTSGRGLGGEQFF. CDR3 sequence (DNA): TGTGCCAGCAGTTTAACCGGGACTAGCGGGAGGGGATTAGGGGGTGAGCAGTTCTTC.

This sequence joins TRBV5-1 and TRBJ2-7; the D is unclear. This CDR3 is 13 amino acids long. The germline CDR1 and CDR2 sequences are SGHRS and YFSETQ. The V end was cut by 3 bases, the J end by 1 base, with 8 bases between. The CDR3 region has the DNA TGCGCCAGCAGCTCCCAGGTTTCCTACGAGCAGTACTTC. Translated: CASSSQVSYEQYF.

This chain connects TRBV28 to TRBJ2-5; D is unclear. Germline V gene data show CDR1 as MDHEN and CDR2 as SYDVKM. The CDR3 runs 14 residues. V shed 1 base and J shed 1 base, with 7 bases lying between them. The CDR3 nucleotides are TGTGCCAGCAGTTTATCCCGGGCCCAAGAGACCCAGTACTTC. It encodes CASSLSRAQETQYF. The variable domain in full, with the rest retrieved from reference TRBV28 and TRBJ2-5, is DVKVTQSSRYLVKRTGEKVFLECVQDMDHENMFWYRQDPGLGLRLIYFSYDVKMKEKGDIPEGYSVSREKKERFSLILESASTNQTSMYLCASSLSRAQETQYFGPGTRLLVL.

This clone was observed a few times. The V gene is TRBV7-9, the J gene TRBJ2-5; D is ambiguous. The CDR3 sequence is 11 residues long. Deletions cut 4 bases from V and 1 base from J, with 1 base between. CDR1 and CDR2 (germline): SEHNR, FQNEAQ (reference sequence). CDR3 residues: CASSSQETQYF. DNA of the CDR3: TGTGCCAGCAGCTCCCAAGAGACCCAGTACTTC.

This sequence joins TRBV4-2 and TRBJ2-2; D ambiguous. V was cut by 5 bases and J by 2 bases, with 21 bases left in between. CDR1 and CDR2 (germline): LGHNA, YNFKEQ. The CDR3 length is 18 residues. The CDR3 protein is CASSLRNRQAPNTGELFF. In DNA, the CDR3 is TGTGCCAGCAGCTTACGTAACCGGCAGGCGCCAAACACCGGGGAGCTGTTTTTT.